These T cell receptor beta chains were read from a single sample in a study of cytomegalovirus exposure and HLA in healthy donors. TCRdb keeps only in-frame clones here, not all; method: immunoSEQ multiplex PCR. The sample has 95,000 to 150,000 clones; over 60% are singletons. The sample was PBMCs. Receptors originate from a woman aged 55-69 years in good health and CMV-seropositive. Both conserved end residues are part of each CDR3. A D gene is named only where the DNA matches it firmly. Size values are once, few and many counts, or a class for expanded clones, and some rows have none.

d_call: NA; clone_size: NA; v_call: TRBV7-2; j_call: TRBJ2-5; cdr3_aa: CASGHIQETQYF; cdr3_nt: TGTGCCAGTGGGCACATACAAGAGACCCAGTACTTC
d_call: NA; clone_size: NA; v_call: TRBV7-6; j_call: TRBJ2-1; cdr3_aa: CASSLVGAPHEQFF; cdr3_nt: TGTGCCAGCAGCTTAGTGGGGGCCCCACACGAGCAGTTCTTC
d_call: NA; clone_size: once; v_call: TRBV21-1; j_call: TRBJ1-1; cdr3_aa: CASSKPDRVFPEAFF; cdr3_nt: TGTGCCAGCAGCAAACCGGACAGAGTATTCCCTGAAGCTTTCTTT
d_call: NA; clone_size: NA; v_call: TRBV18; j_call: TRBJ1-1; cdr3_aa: CASSPSSGAEAFF; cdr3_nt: TGTGCCAGCTCACCTAGTTCGGGGGCTGAAGCTTTCTTT
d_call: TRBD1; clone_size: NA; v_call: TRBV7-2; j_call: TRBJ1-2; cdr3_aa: CASSLVRTGGAGYGYTF; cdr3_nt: TGTGCCAGCAGCTTAGTTAGGACAGGGGGCGCCGGCTATGGCTACACCTTC
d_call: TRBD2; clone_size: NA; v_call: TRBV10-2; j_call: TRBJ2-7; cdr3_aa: CASSDTGGNYEQYF; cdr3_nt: TGCGCCAGCAGTGACACGGGAGGGAACTACGAGCAGTACTTC
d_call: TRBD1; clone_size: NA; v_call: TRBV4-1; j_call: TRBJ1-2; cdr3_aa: CASSRGTGDFYGYTF; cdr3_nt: TGCGCCAGCAGCCGAGGGACAGGGGATTTCTATGGCTACACCTTC
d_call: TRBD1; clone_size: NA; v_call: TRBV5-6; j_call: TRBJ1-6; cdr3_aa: CASSLGQGAYSPLHF; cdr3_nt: TGTGCCAGCAGCTTGGGGCAGGGGGCATATTCACCCCTCCACTTT
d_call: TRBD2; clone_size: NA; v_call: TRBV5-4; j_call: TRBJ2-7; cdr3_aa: CASTTRPGGGSGEQYF; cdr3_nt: TGTGCCAGCACCACACGACCTGGCGGGGGGTCTGGGGAGCAGTACTTC
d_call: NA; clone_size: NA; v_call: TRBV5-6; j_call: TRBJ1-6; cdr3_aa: CASSFTGFPPSPLHF; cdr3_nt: TGTGCCAGCAGCTTTACAGGTTTTCCACCGTCACCCCTCCACTTT
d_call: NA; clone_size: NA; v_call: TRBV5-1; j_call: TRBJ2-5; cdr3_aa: CASSQVGRETQYF; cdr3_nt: TGCGCCAGCAGCCAAGTGGGGCGAGAGACCCAGTACTTC
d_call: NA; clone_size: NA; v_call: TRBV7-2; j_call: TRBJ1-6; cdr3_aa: CASSLQGSLNSPLHF; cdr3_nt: TGTGCCAGCAGCTTACAGGGATCCCTTAATTCACCCCTCCACTTT
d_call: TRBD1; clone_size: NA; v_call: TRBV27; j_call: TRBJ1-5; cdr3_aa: CASSRDSLWGNQPQHF; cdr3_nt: TGTGCCAGCAGTAGGGACAGCCTTTGGGGCAATCAGCCCCAGCATTTT
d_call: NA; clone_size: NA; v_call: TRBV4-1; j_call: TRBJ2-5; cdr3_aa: CASSLLGGAAQETQYF; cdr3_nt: TGCGCCAGCAGCCTCCTGGGGGGGGCAGCCCAAGAGACCCAGTACTTC
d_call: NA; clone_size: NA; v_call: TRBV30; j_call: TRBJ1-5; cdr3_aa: CAWSVSGNQPQHF; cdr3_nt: TGTGCCTGGAGTGTATCGGGCAATCAGCCCCAGCATTTT
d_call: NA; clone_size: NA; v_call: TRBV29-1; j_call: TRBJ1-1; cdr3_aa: CSALDINTEAFF; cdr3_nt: TGCAGCGCCTTGGACATAAACACTGAGGCTTTCTTT
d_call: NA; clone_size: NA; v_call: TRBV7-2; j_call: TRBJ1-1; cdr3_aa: CASSLSLTGYTEAFF; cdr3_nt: TGTGCCAGCAGCTTATCCTTGACAGGTTACACTGAAGCTTTCTTT
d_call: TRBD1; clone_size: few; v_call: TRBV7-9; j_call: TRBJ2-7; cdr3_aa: CASSSGQGDEQYF; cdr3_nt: TGTGCCAGCAGCTCTGGACAGGGGGACGAGCAGTACTTC
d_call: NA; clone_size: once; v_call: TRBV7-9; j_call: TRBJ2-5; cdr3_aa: CASSRDRQETQYF; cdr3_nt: TGTGCCAGCAGTCGCGACAGGCAAGAGACCCAGTACTTC
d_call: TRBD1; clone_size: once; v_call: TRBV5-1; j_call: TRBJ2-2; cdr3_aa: CASSPGQAGELFF; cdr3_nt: TGCGCCAGCAGCCCGGGACAGGCCGGGGAGCTGTTTTTT
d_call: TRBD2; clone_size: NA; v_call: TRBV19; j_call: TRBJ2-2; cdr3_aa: CASSIAGGDTGELFF; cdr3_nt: TGTGCCAGTAGTATAGCGGGAGGGGACACCGGGGAGCTGTTTTTT
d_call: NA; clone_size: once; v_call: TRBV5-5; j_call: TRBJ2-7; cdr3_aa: CASSLVDGGFYEQYF; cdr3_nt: TGTGCCAGCAGCTTGGTGGACGGAGGATTCTACGAGCAGTACTTC
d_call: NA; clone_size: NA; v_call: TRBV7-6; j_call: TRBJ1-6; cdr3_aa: CASSPRTASPLHF; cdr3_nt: TGTGCCAGCAGTCCTAGGACAGCTTCACCCCTCCACTTT
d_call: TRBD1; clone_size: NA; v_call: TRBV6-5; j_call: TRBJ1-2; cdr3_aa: CASSNLRTGNYGYTF; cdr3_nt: TGTGCCAGCAGTAACCTCCGGACAGGGAACTATGGCTACACCTTC
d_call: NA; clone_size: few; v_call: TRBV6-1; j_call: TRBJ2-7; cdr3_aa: CASSGPRAYEQYF; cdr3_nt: TGTGCCAGCAGTGGACCCCGGGCCTACGAGCAGTACTTC
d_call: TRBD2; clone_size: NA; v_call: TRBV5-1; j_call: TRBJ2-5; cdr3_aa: CASSLKRGGQETQYF; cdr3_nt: TGCGCCAGCAGCTTGAAGCGGGGGGGACAAGAGACCCAGTACTTC
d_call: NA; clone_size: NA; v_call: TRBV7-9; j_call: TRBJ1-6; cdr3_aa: CASSLATTYSPLHF; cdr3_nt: TGTGCCAGCAGCTTAGCTACGACATACTCACCCCTCCACTTT
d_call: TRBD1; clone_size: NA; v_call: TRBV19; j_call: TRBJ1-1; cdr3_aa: CASRTMTGSVKTEAFF; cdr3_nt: TGTGCCAGTAGAACAATGACAGGGTCGGTGAAGACTGAAGCTTTCTTT
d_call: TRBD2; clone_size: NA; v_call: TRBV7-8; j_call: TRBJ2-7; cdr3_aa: CASSFGLAGAVTYEQYF; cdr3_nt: TGTGCCAGCAGCTTCGGACTAGCGGGGGCCGTTACCTACGAGCAGTACTTC
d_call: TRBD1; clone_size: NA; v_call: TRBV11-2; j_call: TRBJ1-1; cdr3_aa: CASSPWTGKVTEAFF; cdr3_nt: TGTGCCAGCAGCCCCTGGACAGGGAAGGTGACTGAAGCTTTCTTT
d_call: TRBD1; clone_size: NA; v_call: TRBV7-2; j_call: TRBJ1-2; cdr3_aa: CASSWGTGGYTF; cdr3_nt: TGTGCCAGCAGCTGGGGGACAGGGGGCTACACCTTC
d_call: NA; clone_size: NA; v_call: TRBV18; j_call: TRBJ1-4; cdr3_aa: CASSPQLAEPNEKLFF; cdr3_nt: TGTGCCAGCTCACCACAGTTGGCAGAACCTAATGAAAAACTGTTTTTT
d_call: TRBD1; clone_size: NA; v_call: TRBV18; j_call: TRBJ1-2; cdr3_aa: CASSSGQGLVADTF; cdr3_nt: TGTGCCAGCTCAAGCGGACAGGGATTGGTAGCGGACACCTTC
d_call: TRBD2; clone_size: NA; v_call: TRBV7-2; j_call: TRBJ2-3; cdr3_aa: CASSLAGGGRGTDTQYF; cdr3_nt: TGTGCCAGCAGCTTAGCCGGCGGGGGGCGGGGCACAGATACGCAGTATTTT
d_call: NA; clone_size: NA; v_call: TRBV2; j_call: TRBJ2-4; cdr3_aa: CASSEGERAHRYF; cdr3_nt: TGTGCCAGCAGTGAAGGAGAGCGGGCGCATCGGTACTTC
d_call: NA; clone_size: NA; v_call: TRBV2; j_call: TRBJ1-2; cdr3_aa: CASKTRGVGDGYTF; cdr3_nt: TGTGCCAGCAAAACCAGGGGAGTGGGTGATGGCTACACCTTC
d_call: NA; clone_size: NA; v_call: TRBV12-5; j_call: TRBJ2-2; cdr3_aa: CASGGNTGELFF; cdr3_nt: TGTGCTAGTGGCGGGAACACCGGGGAGCTGTTTTTT
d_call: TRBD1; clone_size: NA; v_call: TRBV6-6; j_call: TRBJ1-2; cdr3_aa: CASGGTGGSYGYTF; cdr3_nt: TGTGCCAGCGGAGGGACAGGGGGGAGCTATGGCTACACCTTC
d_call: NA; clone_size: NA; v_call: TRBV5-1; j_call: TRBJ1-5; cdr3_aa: CASSLEVGEQPQHF; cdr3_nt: TGCGCCAGCAGCTTAGAGGTCGGTGAGCAGCCCCAGCATTTT
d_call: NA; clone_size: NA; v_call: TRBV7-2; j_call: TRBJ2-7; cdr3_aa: CASSQGTSSVEQYF; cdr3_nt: TGTGCCAGCAGCCAGGGGACCTCCTCAGTGGAGCAGTACTTC
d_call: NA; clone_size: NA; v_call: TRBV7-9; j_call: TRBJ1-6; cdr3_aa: CASTKDSHNSPLHF; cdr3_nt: TGTGCCAGCACCAAGGACAGCCATAATTCACCCCTCCACTTT
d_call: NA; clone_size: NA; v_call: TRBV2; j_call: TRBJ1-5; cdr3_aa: CASSGREGYSQPQHF; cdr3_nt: TGTGCCAGCAGTGGAAGGGAGGGGTACTCTCAGCCCCAGCATTTT
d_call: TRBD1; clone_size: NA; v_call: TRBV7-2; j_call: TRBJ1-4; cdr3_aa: CASSFRQGVTNEKLFF; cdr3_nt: TGTGCCAGCAGCTTCCGACAGGGGGTCACTAATGAAAAACTGTTTTTT
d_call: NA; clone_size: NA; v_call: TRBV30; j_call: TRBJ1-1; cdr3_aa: CAWRRQSEAFF; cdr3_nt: TGTGCCTGGAGGAGACAGAGTGAAGCTTTCTTT
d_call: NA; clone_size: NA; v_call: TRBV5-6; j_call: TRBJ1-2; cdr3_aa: CASSLGQRIFYGYTF; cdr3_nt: TGTGCCAGCAGCTTGGGACAGAGGATTTTCTATGGCTACACCTTC
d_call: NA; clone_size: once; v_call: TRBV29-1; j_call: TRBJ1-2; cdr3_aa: CSVGDNRNYGYTF; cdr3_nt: TGCAGCGTTGGGGACAACCGTAACTATGGCTACACCTTC
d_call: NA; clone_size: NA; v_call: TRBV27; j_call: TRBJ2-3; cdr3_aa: CASSYVSGVTDTQYF; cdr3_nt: TGTGCCAGCAGTTACGTATCGGGAGTAACAGATACGCAGTATTTT
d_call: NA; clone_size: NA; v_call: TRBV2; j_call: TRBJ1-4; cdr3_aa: CASSKNQNEKLFF; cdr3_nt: TGTGCCAGCAGTAAAAATCAGAATGAAAAACTGTTTTTT
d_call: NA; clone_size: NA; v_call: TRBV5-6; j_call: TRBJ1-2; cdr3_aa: CASSQRQVYGYTF; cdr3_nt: TGTGCCAGCAGCCAACGACAGGTCTATGGCTACACCTTC
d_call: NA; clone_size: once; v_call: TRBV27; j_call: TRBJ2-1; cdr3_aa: CASSLINLRNEQFF; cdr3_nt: TGTGCCAGCAGTTTAATTAACCTCAGGAATGAGCAGTTCTTC
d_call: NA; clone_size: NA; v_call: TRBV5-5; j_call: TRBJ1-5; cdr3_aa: CASSLGPNNQPQHF; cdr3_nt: TGTGCCAGCAGCTTGGGGCCGAACAATCAGCCCCAGCATTTT
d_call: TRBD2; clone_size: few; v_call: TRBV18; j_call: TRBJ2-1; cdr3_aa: CASSPLASGNVYNEQFF; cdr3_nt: TGTGCCAGCTCACCACTAGCTAGCGGGAATGTCTACAATGAGCAGTTCTTC
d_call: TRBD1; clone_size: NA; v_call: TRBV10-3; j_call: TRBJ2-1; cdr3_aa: CAIKGQGGDNEQFF; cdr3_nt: TGTGCCATCAAGGGACAGGGGGGTGACAATGAGCAGTTCTTC
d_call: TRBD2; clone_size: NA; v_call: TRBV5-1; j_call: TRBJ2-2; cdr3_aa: CASSLATSVNTGELFF; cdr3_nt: TGCGCCAGCAGCTTGGCGACTAGCGTGAACACCGGGGAGCTGTTTTTT
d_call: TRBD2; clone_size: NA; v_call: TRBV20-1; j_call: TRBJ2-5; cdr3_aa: CSARYTSVQYF; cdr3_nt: TGCAGTGCCCGTTATACTAGCGTCCAGTACTTC